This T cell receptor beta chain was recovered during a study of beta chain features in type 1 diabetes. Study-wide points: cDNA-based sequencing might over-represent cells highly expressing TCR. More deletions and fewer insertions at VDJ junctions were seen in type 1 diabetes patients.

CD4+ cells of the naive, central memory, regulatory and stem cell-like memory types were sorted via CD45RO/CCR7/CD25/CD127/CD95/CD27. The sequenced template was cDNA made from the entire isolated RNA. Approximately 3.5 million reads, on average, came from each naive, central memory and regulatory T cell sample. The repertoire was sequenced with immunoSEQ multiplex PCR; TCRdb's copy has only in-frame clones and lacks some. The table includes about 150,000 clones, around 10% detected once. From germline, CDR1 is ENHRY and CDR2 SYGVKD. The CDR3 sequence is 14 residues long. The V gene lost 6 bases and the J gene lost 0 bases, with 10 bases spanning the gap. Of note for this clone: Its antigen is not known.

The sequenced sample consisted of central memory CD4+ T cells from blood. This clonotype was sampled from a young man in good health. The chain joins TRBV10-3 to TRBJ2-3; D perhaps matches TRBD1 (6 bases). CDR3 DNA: TGTGCCATCAGGCAGGGGCCTAGCACAGATACGCAGTATTTT. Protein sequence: CAIRQGPSTDTQYF.